This is a list of T cell receptor beta chains from one sample in a study of blood T cell repertoires in COVID-19. Sequencing used immunoSEQ multiplex PCR; TCRdb keeps in-frame clones, though not all of them. Of over 80,000 clones listed, 86% were seen once; the top ten hold 0.95% to 1.5%. The sequencing sample was made of peripheral blood. The receptors stem from a man older than 75 with active or convalescent COVID-19. Both conserved end residues are part of each CDR3. Each record gives: J gene, CDR3 length, clone size, D gene, V gene, CDR3 protein, CDR3 DNA. The D gene is left open where the match is weak. Only part of the rows carry a size: once, few, many, or a class if the clone is expanded.

TRBJ2-2 | 16 | once | TRBD1 | TRBV11-3 | CASSDRRDRVRRGAVF | TGTGCCAGCAGCGACCGCCGGGACAGGGTGCGGCGGGGAGCTGTTTTT
TRBJ2-3 | 16 | . | . | TRBV5-1 | CASSLGALGSTDTQYF | TGCGCCAGCAGCTTGGGAGCTTTGGGCAGCACAGATACGCAGTATTTT
TRBJ2-5 | 16 | few | TRBD2 | TRBV11-1 | CASSLEGSGTQETQYF | TGTGCCAGCAGCTTAGAGGGTAGCGGGACCCAAGAGACCCAGTACTTC
TRBJ2-7 | 15 | once | TRBD2 | TRBV3-1/TRBV3-2 | CASSQAGRRFYEQYF | TGTGCCAGCAGCCAAGCCGGGAGGCGTTTCTACGAGCAGTACTTC
TRBJ2-3 | 13 | . | TRBD1 | TRBV24-1 | CATRDGTGYTQYF | TGTGCCACCAGGGACGGGACAGGCTATACGCAGTATTTT
TRBJ2-1 | 16 | . | . | TRBV5-1 | CASSLLPGASYNEQFF | TGCGCCAGCAGCTTGTTACCAGGGGCCTCTTACAATGAGCAGTTCTTC
TRBJ2-7 | 11 | . | . | TRBV14 | CASSQTYEQYF | TGTGCCAGCAGCCAAACTTACGAGCAGTACTTC
TRBJ1-1 | 14 | . | . | TRBV4-3 | CASSLGQGDWEAFF | TGCGCCAGCAGCCTGGGGCAGGGTGACTGGGAAGCTTTCTTT
TRBJ1-1 | 15 | once | TRBD1 | TRBV23-1 | CASSLHRGFYTEAFF | TGCGCCAGCAGTCTTCACAGGGGCTTCTACACTGAAGCTTTCTTT
TRBJ1-4 | 18 | many | TRBD1 | TRBV18 | CASSPRGTAPVGKEKLFF | TGTGCCAGCTCACCAAGGGGGACAGCGCCTGTAGGAAAAGAAAAACTGTTTTTT
TRBJ1-2 | 13 | . | . | TRBV5-6 | CASSLPGTHGYTF | TGTGCCAGCAGCCTTCCAGGTACTCATGGCTACACCTTC
TRBJ2-7 | 15 | . | TRBD2 | TRBV5-4 | CASRLGLAGGYEQYF | TGTGCCAGCAGGTTGGGGCTAGCGGGTGGCTACGAGCAGTACTTC
TRBJ2-1 | 12 | few | . | TRBV11-2 | CASSPSTYEQFF | TGTGCCAGCAGTCCGAGCACCTATGAGCAGTTCTTC
TRBJ2-3 | 16 | . | TRBD2 | TRBV2 | CASREGLAGGTDTQYF | TGTGCCAGCAGGGAGGGACTAGCGGGAGGCACAGATACGCAGTATTTT
TRBJ2-7 | 13 | . | TRBD1 | TRBV5-4 | CASSRGQGYEQYF | TGTGCCAGCAGCCGAGGACAGGGGTACGAGCAGTACTTC
TRBJ2-7 | 13 | . | . | TRBV7-3 | CASSLGSTYEQYF | TGTGCCAGCAGCTTAGGCAGTACCTACGAGCAGTACTTC
TRBJ1-6 | 13 | . | . | TRBV6-5 | CASSTGYNSPLHF | TGTGCCAGCAGTACAGGTTATAATTCACCCCTCCACTTT
TRBJ2-1 | 15 | . | . | TRBV7-9 | CASSLGSSSYNEQFF | TGTGCCAGCAGCTTAGGGAGTAGCTCCTACAATGAGCAGTTCTTC
TRBJ2-2 | 15 | . | . | TRBV5-4 | CASKSEGRSTGELFF | TGTGCCAGCAAATCGGAGGGGCGTAGCACCGGGGAGCTGTTTTTT
TRBJ2-1 | 12 | . | . | TRBV5-1 | CASSPRYREQFF | TGCGCCAGCAGCCCCAGGTACAGGGAGCAGTTCTTC
TRBJ2-7 | 13 | . | . | TRBV18 | CASSRVRDYEQYF | TGTGCCAGCTCGCGGGTTAGAGACTACGAGCAGTACTTC
TRBJ1-6 | 14 | . | . | TRBV27 | CASSSGQGGSPLHF | .
TRBJ2-1 | 16 | . | TRBD2 | TRBV7-2 | CASSWGSGRVNNEQFF | TGTGCCAGCAGCTGGGGTAGCGGGAGGGTTAACAATGAGCAGTTCTTC
TRBJ2-7 | 14 | once | TRBD2 | TRBV5-6 | CASSYGTRSYEQYF | TGTGCCAGCAGCTATGGGACTAGGTCCTACGAGCAGTACTTC
TRBJ1-6 | 17 | once | . | TRBV2 | CASSGFGGFTYNSPLHF | TGTGCCAGCAGTGGTTTCGGGGGGTTTACGTATAATTCACCCCTCCACTTT
TRBJ2-7 | 16 | few | TRBD2 | TRBV4-1 | CASSQTSTSGTYEQYF | TGCGCCAGCAGCCAGACCTCTACTAGCGGTACCTACGAGCAGTACTTC
TRBJ1-4 | 15 | . | . | TRBV5-1 | CASSPNGGTNEKLFF | TGCGCCAGCAGCCCGAACGGAGGGACTAATGAAAAACTGTTTTTT
TRBJ1-1 | 13 | . | . | TRBV10-3 | CAISVARAAEAFF | TGTGCCATCAGTGTTGCCAGGGCGGCTGAAGCTTTCTTT
TRBJ2-7 | 13 | . | . | TRBV12-3/TRBV12-4 | CASSLVGSYEQYF | TGTGCCAGCAGTTTGGTCGGGTCCTACGAGCAGTACTTC
TRBJ2-1 | 15 | . | TRBD2 | TRBV6-6 | CASSSSSGSRNEQFF | TGTGCCAGCAGTTCATCTAGCGGGAGCAGGAATGAGCAGTTCTTC
TRBJ2-3 | 12 | . | . | TRBV28 | CATHKSTDTQYF | TGTGCCACTCACAAGAGCACAGATACGCAGTATTTT
TRBJ1-5 | 15 | . | TRBD1 | TRBV30 | CAWSPTGVGNQPQHF | TGTGCCTGGAGTCCGACAGGGGTCGGAAATCAGCCCCAGCATTTT
TRBJ2-1 | 15 | . | . | TRBV25-1 | CASSDLGGTYNEQFF | TGTGCCAGCAGTGACCTTGGAGGGACCTACAATGAGCAGTTCTTC
TRBJ2-7 | 15 | . | TRBD2 | TRBV6-2/TRBV6-3 | CASSYLAGFSYEQYF | TGTGCCAGCAGTTACCTAGCGGGGTTCTCCTACGAGCAGTACTTC
TRBJ1-4 | 15 | . | . | TRBV6-1 | CASSERQVSNEKLFF | TGTGCCAGCAGTGAAAGACAGGTTTCTAATGAAAAACTGTTTTTT
TRBJ1-2 | 13 | . | . | TRBV4-2 | CASSHKRQAGYTF | TGTGCCAGCAGCCACAAACGACAGGCTGGCTACACCTTC
TRBJ2-3 | 17 | . | . | TRBV14 | CASSLFSRRLGGDTQYF | TGTGCCAGCAGCCTGTTCTCGCGGAGGTTGGGTGGAGATACGCAGTATTTT
TRBJ1-5 | 15 | . | . | TRBV21-1 | CASSHLGREDQPQHF | TGTGCCAGCAGCCACCTCGGCAGGGAAGATCAGCCCCAGCATTTT
TRBJ2-7 | 14 | . | . | TRBV15 | CATSRETTFYEQYF | TGTGCCACCAGCAGGGAGACTACTTTCTACGAGCAGTACTTC
TRBJ1-3 | 15 | . | TRBD1 | TRBV3-1/TRBV3-2 | CASSQWTGPGNTIYF | TGTGCCAGCAGCCAGTGGACAGGGCCCGGAAACACCATATATTTT
TRBJ1-1 | 14 | . | TRBD1 | TRBV19 | CASALGQGIPEAFF | TGTGCCAGTGCGCTGGGACAGGGGATACCTGAAGCTTTCTTT
TRBJ1-5 | 13 | few | . | TRBV3-1/TRBV3-2 | CASSHLGDQPQHF | TGTGCCAGCAGCCACCTCGGGGATCAGCCCCAGCATTTT
TRBJ1-4 | 14 | . | . | TRBV10-3 | CAISEREGGEKLFF | TGTGCCATCAGTGAACGGGAAGGGGGTGAAAAACTGTTTTTT
TRBJ2-7 | 17 | . | TRBD2 | TRBV10-3 | CAISTGLAGASTYEQYF | TGTGCCATCAGCACGGGACTAGCGGGAGCATCGACCTACGAGCAGTACTTC
TRBJ2-3 | 15 | . | TRBD1 | TRBV11-3 | CASSPGTGNTDTQYF | TGTGCCAGCAGCCCAGGGACAGGGAACACAGATACGCAGTATTTT
TRBJ2-2 | 15 | . | . | TRBV7-3 | CASSLTMADTGELFF | TGTGCCAGCAGCTTAACCATGGCGGACACCGGGGAGCTGTTTTTT
TRBJ2-7 | 12 | once | TRBD1 | TRBV30 | CAVEDRKYEQYF | TGTGCCGTAGAGGACAGGAAGTACGAGCAGTACTTC
TRBJ2-4 | 13 | . | TRBD2 | TRBV29-1 | CSVTGGNKNIQYF | TGCAGCGTTACGGGAGGGAACAAAAACATTCAGTACTTC
TRBJ2-7 | 15 | . | TRBD2 | TRBV6-5 | CASSPRLAGSYEQYF | TGTGCCAGCAGCCCCCGACTAGCGGGCTCCTACGAGCAGTACTTC
TRBJ2-7 | 16 | once | TRBD2 | TRBV7-2 | CASSSSGTSGRHEQYF | TGTGCCAGCAGCTCCTCCGGGACTAGCGGGAGACACGAGCAGTACTTC
TRBJ2-2 | 13 | once | TRBD2 | TRBV10-2 | CASTRREGGELFF | TGCGCCAGCACTCGGCGGGAGGGCGGGGAGCTGTTTTTT
TRBJ1-5 | 15 | few | . | TRBV10-3 | CAISDGGASNQPQHF | TGTGCCATCAGTGATGGAGGGGCTAGCAATCAGCCCCAGCATTTT
TRBJ2-5 | 13 | . | . | TRBV4-1 | CASSQQGSETQYF | TGCGCCAGCAGCCAACAGGGGTCGGAGACCCAGTACTTC
TRBJ2-7 | 14 | . | . | TRBV4-3 | CASSQGLVDYEQYF | TGCGCCAGCAGCCAAGGCTTAGTTGACTACGAGCAGTACTTC
TRBJ1-1 | 12 | . | . | TRBV12-3/TRBV12-4 | CASSGSSAEAFF | TGTGCCAGCTCCGGGTCCAGCGCAGAAGCTTTCTTT
TRBJ1-2 | 15 | . | TRBD1 | TRBV28 | CASSSGPGQDYGYTF | TGTGCCAGCAGCTCTGGACCGGGACAGGACTATGGCTACACCTTC
TRBJ1-2 | 15 | . | TRBD1 | TRBV5-4 | CASSLVGTAPRGYTF | TGTGCCAGCAGCCTCGTCGGGACAGCCCCCCGCGGCTACACCTTC